This T cell receptor (beta chain) was retrieved from a study of graft-versus-host responses after intestinal transplantation. Study-wide points: Detection of GvH clones occurred in recipient marrow, and some had their first appearance in ileum or blood.

Sequencing used immunoSEQ multiplex PCR; TCRdb keeps in-frame clones, though not all of them. Of 85,000 to 100,000 clones listed, around 93% are singletons. Losses at the gene ends were 0 bases for V and 2 bases for J; bases not matched to a gene: 2. Germline CDR1 reads GTSNPN; CDR2 reads SVGIG (reference sequence). CDR3 size: 15 residues. Comment on this clone: Its antigen is undetermined.

V and J are TRBV30 and TRBJ2-3; TRBD2 matches at 10 bases. The sequence came from a human donor who was the organ donor for an intestinal transplant. The material sequenced was unstimulated CD8+ T cells sorted from spleen or lymph node cells, taken before transplant. CDR3 residues: CAWSVAGGPTDTQYF. In DNA form, the CDR3 reads TGTGCCTGGAGTGTAGCGGGGGGGCCCACAGATACGCAGTATTTT.